This T cell receptor (beta chain) was recovered during a study of cytomegalovirus exposure and HLA in healthy donors (dated by TCRdb to the late 2010s). Regarding the research as a whole: An earlier analysis of some 500 of the donors reported approximately 290 Gb of sequence data and around 120 million unique TCR beta sequences from some 180 million T cells. The number of donors typed differed by locus, with 629-630 for A, B, C, DRB1 and DQB1, roughly 550 for DQA1, over 600 for DPA1, and about 450 for DPB1. The study aimed to test whether cataloging public T cell receptors could reveal signatures of past pathogen exposure. HLA typing covered class I and class II loci at four-digit resolution. The T cell repertoires of under 700 subjects were profiled by immunosequencing and related to cytomegalovirus serostatus. In the later analysis, no new phenotypic data were used to find candidate immune exposures; instead, reliance was placed on TCR beta sequences and their occurrence across donors. Of the roughly 400 genotyped donors, over 65% fell in the genetic ancestry cluster associated with self-reported Caucasian donors. Donor age, sex, ethnicity and CMV serostatus were compiled together with the repertoire data. In a later genetic analysis, genome-wide SNP genotypes for about three fifths of the roughly 670 donors were used, and that subset was treated as a discovery cohort. In a later analysis, previously published TCR beta repertoires from fewer than 750 donors were re-analyzed and high-resolution HLA genotyping was added so that TCR occurrence patterns could be studied. All discovery cohort repertoires had been generated using a single sequencing platform. Roughly five DR-DQ haplotypes were handled as single units for association and clustering, since linkage in the cohort was strong. On average, roughly 250,000 unique TCR beta nucleotide sequences were sequenced per donor among 300 to 500 genotyped donors of the cohort, with roughly 19% of those sequences being non-productive. High-throughput TCR immunosequencing, statistical association of individual TCRs with disease status, and machine learning were combined to predict cytomegalovirus infection status. An early release covering roughly 640 HLA-typed donors comprised roughly 300 gigabases of sequencing data and around 85 million unique TCR sequences. Besides the first cohort of 666 subjects, a separate validation cohort made up of roughly 130 different subjects was used. An earlier analysis of around 580 of the donors used high-throughput TCR beta sequencing to judge whether each TCR beta V gene segment behaved as functional or pseudogenic.

CDR1 and CDR2 (LGHNA, YNFKEQ) derive from the germline V gene. V loses 4 bases, J loses 0 bases, and the germline ends lie 8 bases apart. Including cysteine and phenylalanine, the CDR3 has 14 amino acids. The CDR3 DNA has 42 bases and is translated from base 1. Turning to this clone: It has no known antigen specificity. No base quality information exists; no much larger clone differs at one position.

The full study reports these points: Because HLA typing was missing for some donors at each locus, association tests included only the typed subset. A group of highly shared sequence variants was considered likely to be a technical artifact of the sequencing pipeline. The classifier was reported to diagnose cytomegalovirus status with high specificity and sensitivity in both the original cohort and the validation cohort. A later genetic analysis associated a missense DCLRE1C variant with V-gene and J-gene trimming of TCR beta chains, and an independent cohort replicated the association. At a false discovery rate of 0.05, a later analysis linked about 16,000 TCR beta sequences to specific HLA alleles. In this cohort, only TCR beta chains were sequenced, and detectable features were limited by the absence of alpha or paired-chain data. According to a later analysis, parvovirus B19, influenza, CMV and Epstein-Barr virus appeared linked to several top co-occurrence clusters. Correlated functional status among segregating V segments might be attributable to linkage disequilibrium, but an unknown experimental factor could not be ruled out. CMV serostatus was the only immune exposure information available for the cohort. In vitro tests confirmed that three of the cytomegalovirus-associated TCR beta chains recognize cytomegalovirus antigens. A later analysis found that most CMV-associated TCR beta chains appeared HLA-restricted, with HLA associations seemingly driven largely by CMV exposure. According to a later analysis, TCR association rates differed among HLA loci, with DRB1 alleles showing the most associated TCRs and HLA-C alleles showing the fewest. Presence/absence analyses assumed roughly uniform sequencing depth across donors, an assumption that may not hold. A further reported finding was that TCR beta sequences accurately predicted the HLA-A and HLA-B alleles for most subjects in the first cohort. In a later genetic analysis, fewer N-insertions in productive TCRs were reported among donors in an Asian-associated ancestry cluster than the roughly 670-donor mean. Across donors, most TCR sequences were observed very rarely, whereas some public TCRs were present in many individuals. Strong co-occurrence of HLA alleles, especially DR and DQ, made assigning TCR associations to individual alleles difficult. In the study, 150 to 200 TCR beta chains were listed as associated with cytomegalovirus. Because the 87-base-pair reads could not distinguish some IMGT-functional V segments, including TRBV6-2 and TRBV6-3, those segments were excluded. The authors suggested that the approach could potentially be generalized to other disease states and immunological phenotypes. In an earlier analysis of 587 of the donors, most TCR beta V segments were observed in productive rearrangements about 87% or about 30% of the time, broadly matching IMGT annotations. The earlier analysis of 587 of the donors excluded fewer than 20 rarely observed V segments, including chromosome 9 orphons, because counts were too low. In a later analysis, HLA-associated TCR beta chains showed more clonal expansion and lower generation probabilities than non-associated chains that were equally common.

The cohort was made up of under 800 healthy bone marrow donors. Cohort members were all nominally healthy when sampled, although unrecorded immune exposures were likely present. The donor was CMV seropositive and was included in the group of 250 to 300 seropositive cohort members. Every donor gave a peripheral blood sample, and the peripheral blood mononuclear cells from that sample were used for TCR beta sequencing. The Qiagen DNeasy Blood Extraction Kit was used to extract genomic DNA from the blood cell samples. The library was prepared using the immunoSEQ multiplex PCR assay. A mixture of 60 forward primers for TCR Vbeta segments and 13 reverse primers for TCR Jbeta segments was used in the multiplex PCR. A multiplex PCR assay on genomic DNA amplified the CDR3 region of rearranged TCR beta genes. The amplified TCR beta libraries were sequenced on the Illumina HiSeq System as 87-base-pair reads. Per the authors' processing: In a later analysis, tens of millions of unique TCR beta chains were counted across the roughly 610 repertoires, and some 10 million of these chains were shared by at least two donors. Raw reads were error-corrected and collapsed into unique sequences with a nearest-neighbor algorithm that merged closely related sequences to remove PCR and sequencing errors. V, D and J gene segments were assigned by aligning CDR3 sequences to IMGT reference sequences. For a sequence to be retained, a match of at least six nucleotides was required to both a V gene segment and a J gene segment. A rearrangement was called productive if the CDR3 had no stop codons and remained in frame with V and J, and every other rearrangement was called non-productive. Following IMGT convention, CDR3 was defined as the stretch from the second conserved V-encoded cysteine to the conserved J-encoded phenylalanine. The earlier analysis of about 590 of the donors excluded sequences that lacked an unambiguous match to a single V gene segment. In an earlier analysis of approximately 610 of the donors, V segments were called functional above 56.7% productive rearrangements and were called segregating when the between-donor standard deviation exceeded 5%. To diagnose cytomegalovirus status from the catalog of TCR beta chain sequences, a statistical classification framework was built. V and J gene assignment, in a later analysis, came from comparing TCR nucleotide sequences with IMGT/GENE-DB human TR gene sequences. Using the TCRdist pipeline, a later analysis assigned CDR3 sequences along with most-parsimonious VDJ recombination scenarios. A later analysis defined each TCR beta chain by its CDR3 amino acid sequence plus V-gene family, and excluded reads lacking a unique V-gene family. To address suspected cross-contamination and a sequencing artifact, a later analysis removed 592 highly shared, low-generation-probability nucleotide sequences. In a later analysis, a clonal expansion index for each public chain was calculated from normalized within-repertoire ranks of inferred template counts. Generation probabilities in a later analysis came from a VDJ recombination model fitted to out-of-frame rearrangements, and those results were checked against IGoR. A later analysis scored TCR-TCR, TCR-HLA and TCR-CMV co-occurrence with hypergeometric tests, applying a repertoire-size bias correction to TCR pairs. To estimate false discovery rates, a later analysis permuted the HLA or CMV assignments 20 times. In a later analysis, co-occurring TCRs were grouped using DBSCAN, and TCRdist sequence similarity was added for clustering within HLA-allele-positive subsets. Repertoires with fewer than 30,000 or more than 120,000 public chains, plus five repertoires with anomalous nucleotide sharing, were excluded from co-occurrence clustering. Sourced from immuneACCESS, this table was stored by TCRdb with only in-frame sequences that have V and J called. A share of the clones is absent; for the studies checked, an unresolved V gene accounts for under half, and the remainder has no known explanation. V, J and clone size reflect that table, while D and trimming were determined from the DNA. The table for this sample lists 90,000 or so clones; 65% to 80% of them were counted only once. The ten largest clones capture approximately 15% of the sample.

The sequenced sample was PBMCs. The rearranged segments are TRBV4-2 and TRBJ2-3; the D gene is perhaps TRBD2, from 5 matching bases. The receptor's source is a woman between 18 and 30 years old in good health and CMV-seropositive. In nucleotide form, the sequence is TGTGCCAGCAGCCCCGGGGTTAGCACAGATACGCAGTATTTT. This yields the protein CASSPGVSTDTQYF.